This TCR beta chain was sequenced for a study of OX40 agonist ivuxolimab in advanced cancers. Study information: An agonistic human IgG2 monoclonal antibody against OX40 (CD134) was given. The mean age was 60 years, ranging from roughly 23 to 90, with 65% to 85% of participants male.

This CDR3 is built from 15 residues. In germline, CDR1 is LNHDA, CDR2 SQIVND (reference sequence). V was clipped by 4 bases and J by 5 bases, with 15 bases between them. The data were produced by immunoSEQ multiplex PCR, yet TCRdb's version contains in-frame clones alone and is incomplete. The top ten clones hold approximately 0.99% of a sample with tens of thousands of clones, roughly 86% of them seen once. The specimen comprised CD4+ or CD8+ T cells sorted from blood, sampled in a trial of the OX40 agonist ivuxolimab. The chain has TRBV19 and TRBJ2-1, with D hard to call. This clonotype was obtained from an adult with an advanced solid tumor such as melanoma, head and neck, liver or kidney cancer. The CDR3 loop reads CASSTTTGYNNEQFF. In nucleotides, the CDR3 is TGTGCCAGTAGTACGACAACGGGTTACAACAATGAGCAGTTCTTC.